The 16 T cell receptor beta chains listed next were all sequenced from one sample in a study of T-cell memory formation after mild COVID-19. TCRdb independently ran MiXCR on the 5' RACE reads; one entry per CDR3 protein. The sample shows roughly 400,000 distinct CDR3 sequences, 24% of them seen only once. The sequencing sample was made of PBMCs or a T cell subset sorted from them (not recorded which). The source of these receptors is an adult woman who had mild COVID-19 (a few samples of this study predate the infection). Cell type and time point are not known.

This clonotype has just one count. This chain connects TRBV12-3 or TRBV12-4 to TRBJ2-1; TRBD2 aligns across 13 bases. The CDR3 consists of 15 residues. The V gene end was trimmed by 3 bases and the J gene end by 8 bases; junction bases not matched to a gene: 4. The CDR3 loop reads CASSFPGLAGHEQFF. CDR3 coding DNA: TGTGCCAGCAGTTTCCCGGGACTAGCGGGACATGAGCAGTTCTTC.

This clonotype was counted between two and nine times. The genes are TRBV5-1 and TRBJ2-7; D gene uncertain. The CDR3 loop spans 16 amino acids. V lost 1 base, J lost 1 base, and 15 bases lay in between. In germline, CDR1 is SGHRS, CDR2 YFSETQ. The CDR3 spells CASSLRAYIASYEQYF. In nucleotides, the CDR3 is TGCGCCAGCAGCTTGAGGGCGTACATCGCTTCCTACGAGCAGTACTTC.

This clonotype was seen more than once but under ten times. This chain uses TRBV5-1 with TRBJ1-1; no definite D call. The CDR3 is 14 residues long. CDR1 and CDR2 from the germline V gene are SGHRS and YFSETQ. V lost 4 bases to trimming and J lost 0 bases, with 10 bases between them. The CDR3 DNA sequence: TGCGCCAGCAGCGTGGAGGCGATGAACACTGAAGCTTTCTTT. This encodes CASSVEAMNTEAFF.

V is TRBV2 and J is TRBJ2-7, with TRBD2 identical over 10 bases. V gave up 4 bases and J gave up 5 bases; unmatched junction bases: 14. Per the germline V gene, CDR1 is SNHLY and CDR2 is FYNNEI. The CDR3 is made up of 17 amino acids. The CDR3 spells CASSAASGSFRFDEQYF. In nucleotides, the CDR3 is TGTGCCAGCAGTGCGGCTAGCGGGAGTTTCAGATTCGACGAGCAGTACTTC.

This clonotype came up a few times. This chain links TRBV12-3 or TRBV12-4 with TRBJ2-3; 7 bases align to TRBD2. V lost 2 bases, J lost 0 bases, and 14 bases stayed unmatched. CDR3 size: 19 residues. The CDR3 DNA reads as TGTGCCAGCAGTTTAAATGGTCGACGGTGGGGAGGGAGCACAGATACGCAGTATTTT. Its translation is CASSLNGRRWGGSTDTQYF.

This clonotype is medium-sized (0.01 to 0.1%) within its sample. The J gene is TRBJ1-6, the V gene TRBV5-6, with 9 bases aligning to TRBD1. CDR3 length: 16 residues. The V gene end was trimmed by 6 bases and the J gene end by 9 bases; junction bases not matched to a gene: 13. Germline V CDR1 and CDR2: SGHDT, YYEEEE. The CDR3 spells CASNSRTGTGFSPLHF. The CDR3 DNA reads TGTGCCAGCAACTCCCGGACGGGGACAGGGTTTTCACCCCTCCACTTT. The whole variable domain, filled in from reference TRBV5-6 and TRBJ1-6, reads DAGVTQSPTHLIKTRGQQVTLRCSPKSGHDTVSWYQQALGQGPQFIFQYYEEEERQRGNFPDRFSGHQFPNYSSELNVNALLLGDSALYLCASNSRTGTGFSPLHFGNGTRLTVT.

The chain uses TRBV7-9 and TRBJ1-1; tentative D call: TRBD1 (5 bases). Trimming cost V 2 bases and J 0 bases, with 16 bases left between them. Germline V gene data show CDR1 as SEHNR and CDR2 as FQNEAQ (reference sequence). The CDR3 is 17 residues long. The CDR3 region is CASSLIPPGPLNTEAFF. The CDR3, as DNA: TGTGCCAGCAGCTTAATCCCCCCAGGGCCCCTGAACACTGAAGCTTTCTTT.

This sequence joins TRBV3-1 and TRBJ2-3, with 7 bases lining up with TRBD2. Germline trimming cut 3 bases from V and 1 base from J; bases unmatched to any gene: 4. Germline lookup yields CDR1 LGHDT and CDR2 YNNKEL (reference sequence). The CDR3 sequence is 15 residues long. Written as DNA, the CDR3 is TGTGCCAGCAGCCACTTAAGCGGGGGCACAGATACGCAGTATTTT. Its translation is CASSHLSGGTDTQYF.

The CDR3 is CASGSHPGRGTNYGYTF. CDR3 coding DNA: TGTGCTAGTGGTTCACACCCCGGGAGGGGCACTAACTATGGCTACACCTTC. The chain recombines TRBV12-5 with TRBJ1-2, with D possibly being TRBD1 (5 bases). This CDR3 comprises 17 residues. V gave up 4 bases and J gave up 0 bases, with 18 bases separating them. Germline CDR1 reads LGHNT; CDR2 reads FRNRAP.

This clonotype came up a few times. V and J are TRBV7-8 and TRBJ2-6; TRBD1 aligns across 7 bases. There are 18 residues in the CDR3. Germline CDR1 is SGHVS and CDR2 is FQNEAQ. Trimming at V came to 2 bases and at J to 4 bases, leaving 11 bases not matched to a gene. CDR3 loop: CASSLMGSGTVGANVLTF. CDR3 nucleotides: TGTGCCAGCAGCTTAATGGGATCCGGGACAGTAGGGGCCAACGTCCTGACTTTC.

The rearrangement uses TRBV6-5 and TRBJ1-2; TRBD1 agrees at 12 bases. CDR3 length equals 16 residues. After removal of 6 bases from V and 6 bases from J, the junction contained 11 bases not matched to a gene. Germline V lookup: CDR1 MNHEY, CDR2 SVGAGI. The CDR3 sequence is CASRPHQGQGAHGYTF. The CDR3 DNA follows: TGTGCCAGCAGACCTCATCAGGGACAGGGGGCGCATGGCTACACCTTC.

This clonotype was seen a few times. The V gene is TRBV6-5, the J gene TRBJ2-4, with TRBD1 identical over 7 bases. V dropped 5 bases and J dropped 3; count of bases not matched to a gene: 13. Germline V gene data show CDR1 as MNHEY and CDR2 as SVGAGI. This CDR3 is 17 amino acids long. In DNA, the CDR3 is TGTGCCAGCAGTACCTATGACAGGGCCCTAGGCAAAAACATTCAGTACTTC. Encoded protein: CASSTYDRALGKNIQYF.

This chain joins TRBV24-1 and TRBJ2-7; the D gene could be TRBD1 or TRBD2 (6 bases each). Germline CDR1 KGHDR, CDR2 SFDVKD. The CDR3 spans 15 residues. Deletions cut 3 bases from V and 3 bases from J, with 14 bases between. Written as DNA, the CDR3 is TGTGCCACCAGTGATACACAGGAGGGGGGCTACGAGCAGTACTTC. Translating it yields CATSDTQEGGYEQYF.

This clonotype was seen more than once but under ten times. CDR3 DNA sequence: TGTGCCAGCAGCCAAGAGGGACTAGCGAGCACCGGGGAGCTGTTTTTT. As protein: CASSQEGLASTGELFF. The chain joins TRBV4-2 to TRBJ2-2; 10 bases are shared with TRBD2. V lost 0 bases, J lost 4 bases, and 2 bases stayed unmatched. CDR3 length: 16 amino acids. Germline-derived CDR1 and CDR2 are LGHNA and YNFKEQ.

The chain is built from TRBV27 and TRBJ1-1; D is uncertain. Germline V lookup: CDR1 MNHEY, CDR2 SMNVEV (reference sequence). The CDR3 consists of 15 residues. V gave up 5 bases and J gave up 6 bases, with 19 bases separating them. The DNA of the CDR3 is TGTGCCAGCAGTGAAACCTCCGGGCTCCTTGCTGAAGCTTTCTTT. Its translation is CASSETSGLLAEAFF.

The chain combines TRBV20-1 with TRBJ2-7; 7 bases fit TRBD1. J was trimmed by 1 base and V by 6 bases; bases with no gene match: 9. The CDR3 loop spans 14 amino acids. Per germline, CDR1 DFQATT and CDR2 SNEGSKA (reference sequence). This CDR3 is CSAWTGTASYEQYF. The DNA of the CDR3 is TGCAGTGCGTGGACCGGGACAGCTTCCTACGAGCAGTACTTC.